This T cell receptor delta chain is drawn from a study of Vδ1+ human thymocytes. Study results and caveats: Despite high sort purity, about 19% of thymic T cell receptor delta sequences were Vdelta2. Many TRG clonotypes were shared between donors; TRD repertoires were essentially private. Bulk repertoire data may be misinterpreted because of unexpected Vdelta2 sequences. Highly polyclonal TRG and TRD repertoires with Gaussian CDR3 length distributions appeared in thymus.

Trimming shortened V by 0 bases and J by 0 bases, and 20 bases separated the two germline ends. The length of the CDR3 is 19 residues. Germline V gene sequence: CDR1 TSWWSYY, CDR2 QGS. RNA was extracted from the cells and then reverse transcribed. The CDR3 regions were amplified by multiplex PCR from V-gene primers to a constant-region primer. TCRdb reanalysed the multiplex PCR reads via CATT. Among tens of thousands of delta-chain clones, approximately 15% were seen once, and the ten largest hold about 0.35%. This clone came up a few times. Its antigen is unidentified. Alphabeta T cells were depleted, then CD3+ Vdelta1+ Vdelta2- thymocytes were FACS-sorted.

The origin of this receptor is a girl under three years old who had congenital heart surgery. The gene calls are TRDV1 and TRDJ1; D might be TRDD2 (6 bases). The sequenced sample consisted of Vdelta1+ gamma-delta thymocytes from the thymus. The subset was: FACS-sorted CD3+ TCRalphabeta- TCRVdelta1+ TCRVdelta2- thymocytes. The CDR3 loop is CALGELRLPWSEYTDKLIF. The CDR3 bases are TGTGCTCTTGGGGAACTTCGACTTCCTTGGTCAGAGTACACCGATAAACTCATCTTT.